The present T cell receptor (beta chain) was sequenced within a study of CD8 T cells in ankylosing spondylitis. Overall study results and limits: Peripheral blood held disease-linked clones only at relatively low frequency, and these were CD8+.

Trimming shortened V by 0 bases and J by 6 bases, and 23 bases separated the two germline ends. The CDR3 runs to 17 residues. The V gene's germline CDR1 is DFQATT and CDR2 SNEGSKA (reference sequence). In the case of this clonotype: The antigen is unknown.

TCRdb used MiXCR to reprocess the 5' RACE reads, holding one entry per CDR3 protein. The sample holds about 300,000 distinct CDR3 sequences; around a tenth are singletons and the top ten take around 10%. The sample consisted of blood, either unsorted or a sorted T cell fraction (not recorded which). This sequence was found in a female donor with ankylosing spondylitis or in good health (not recorded which). The rearrangement links TRBV20-1 to TRBJ1-2; tentative D call: TRBD1 (5 bases). The CDR3 DNA is TGCAGTGCTAGAGATCAATTCCGGGACCCACAAGGCCATGGCTACACCTTC. Encoded protein: CSARDQFRDPQGHGYTF.